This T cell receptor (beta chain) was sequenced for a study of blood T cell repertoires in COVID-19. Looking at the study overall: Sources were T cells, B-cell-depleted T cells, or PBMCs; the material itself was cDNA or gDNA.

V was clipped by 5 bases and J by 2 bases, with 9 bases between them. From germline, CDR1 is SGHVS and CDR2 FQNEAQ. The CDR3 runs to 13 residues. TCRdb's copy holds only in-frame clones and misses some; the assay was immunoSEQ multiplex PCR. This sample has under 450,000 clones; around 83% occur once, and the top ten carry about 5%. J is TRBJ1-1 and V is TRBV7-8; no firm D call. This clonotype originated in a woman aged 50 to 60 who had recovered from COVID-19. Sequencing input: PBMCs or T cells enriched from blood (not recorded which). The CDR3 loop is CASSININTEAFF. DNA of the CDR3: TGTGCCAGCAGCATAAATATTAACACTGAAGCTTTCTTT.